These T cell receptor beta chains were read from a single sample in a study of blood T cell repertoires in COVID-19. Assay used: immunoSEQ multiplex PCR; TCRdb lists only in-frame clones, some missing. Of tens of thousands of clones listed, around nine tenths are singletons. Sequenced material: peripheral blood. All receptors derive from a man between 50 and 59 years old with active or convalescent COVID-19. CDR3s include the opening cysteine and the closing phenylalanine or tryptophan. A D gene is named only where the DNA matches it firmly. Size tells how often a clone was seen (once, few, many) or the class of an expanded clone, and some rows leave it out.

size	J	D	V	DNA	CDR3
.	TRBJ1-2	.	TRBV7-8	TGTGCCAGCAGCTTACGGCGGCTTAACTATGGCTACACCTTC	CASSLRRLNYGYTF
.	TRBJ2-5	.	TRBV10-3	TGTGCCATCAGTGAGCGGGGAGGGGGGGAGACCCAGTACTTC	CAISERGGGETQYF
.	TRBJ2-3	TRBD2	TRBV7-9	TGTGCCAGCACCCCAATCTTAGCGGGGGGGGACCAGTATTTT	CASTPILAGGDQYF
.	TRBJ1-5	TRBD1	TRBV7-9	TGTGCCAGCAGCGCGACAGGGAATCAGCCCCAGCATTTT	CASSATGNQPQHF
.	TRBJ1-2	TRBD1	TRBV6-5	TGTGCCAGCAGTTACGAGGGGGCGGGCTATGGCTACACCTTC	CASSYEGAGYGYTF
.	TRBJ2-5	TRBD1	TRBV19	TGTGCCAGTAGTGTTCAGGGGACAGACCAAGAGACCCAGTACTTC	CASSVQGTDQETQYF
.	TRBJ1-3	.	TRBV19	TGTGCCAGTAGTATGCGGGGTCTAAGCTCTGGAAACACCATATATTTT	CASSMRGLSSGNTIYF
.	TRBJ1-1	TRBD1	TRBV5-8	TGTGCCAGCAGGTATCGACAGGGTTCCATGAACACTGAAGCTTTCTTT	CASRYRQGSMNTEAFF
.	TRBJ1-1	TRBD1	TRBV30	TGTGCCTGGAGTGTCGACAGGGGGGTCCTTGCGATTGGAGCTTTCTTT	CAWSVDRGVLAIGAFF
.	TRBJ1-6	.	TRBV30	TGTGCCCTCCGAAGGTCACGACAGCTCGATTCACCCCTCCACTTT	CALRRSRQLDSPLHF
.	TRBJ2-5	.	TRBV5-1	TGCGCCAGCAGCTTAGACACACAAGAGACCCAGTACTTC	CASSLDTQETQYF
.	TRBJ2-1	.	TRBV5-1	TGCGCCAGCAGCAGAGATTCACAGGGACATGAGCAGTTCTTC	CASSRDSQGHEQFF
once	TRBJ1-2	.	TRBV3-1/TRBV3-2	TGTGCCAGCAGCCAAGGCAGAGGGTCCTATGGCTACACCTTC	CASSQGRGSYGYTF
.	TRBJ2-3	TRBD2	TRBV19	TGTGCCAGTAGTGTTTCTAGCGGGGGCACAGATACGCAGTATTTT	CASSVSSGGTDTQYF
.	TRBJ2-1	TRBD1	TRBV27	TGTGCCAGCAGCCTCCGGGACAGGGGGGACAATGAGCAGTTCTTC	CASSLRDRGDNEQFF
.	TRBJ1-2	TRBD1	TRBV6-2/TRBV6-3	TGTGCCAGCAGTTACCTGGGACAGGGGAACTATGGCTACACCTTC	CASSYLGQGNYGYTF
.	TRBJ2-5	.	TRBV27	TGTGCCAGCAGTCTTACTGTCGGGGTGACCCAGTACTTC	CASSLTVGVTQYF
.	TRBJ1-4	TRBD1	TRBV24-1	TGTGCCACCAGTGATCCTGGACAGGGAAGAGAAAAACTGTTTTTT	CATSDPGQGREKLFF
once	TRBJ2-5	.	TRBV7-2	TGTGCCAGCAGCTTACTTCGCAGCGGCCCACAAGAGACCCAGTACTTC	CASSLLRSGPQETQYF
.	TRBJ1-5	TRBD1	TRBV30	TGTGCCTGGAGTGGGGGACAGGCCAATCAGCCCCAGCATTTT	CAWSGGQANQPQHF
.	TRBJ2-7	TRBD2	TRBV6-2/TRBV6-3	TGTGCCAGCAGCCCCGGGGGGTTCTCCTACGAGCAGTACTTC	CASSPGGFSYEQYF
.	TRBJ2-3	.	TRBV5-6	TGTGCCAGCAGCTTATTTTACCGGGGGGCCAATCAGGCGCAGTATTTT	CASSLFYRGANQAQYF
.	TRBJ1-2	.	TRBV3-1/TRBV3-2	TGTGCCAGCAGCCAAGAAGGAATGGCACTAGGTGGCTACACCTTC	CASSQEGMALGGYTF
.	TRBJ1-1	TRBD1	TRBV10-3	TGTGCCATCATAGGACAGGGAAGCACTGAAGCTTTCTTT	CAIIGQGSTEAFF